This record covers a single T cell receptor (beta chain). Antigen specificity is unknown. The sample is drawn from a study of synovial regulatory T cells in juvenile arthritis. The data were produced by immunoSEQ multiplex PCR, yet TCRdb's version contains in-frame clones alone and is incomplete. The table for this sample gives about 10,000 clones. Roughly 11-patient cohort: around 11 active juvenile idiopathic arthritis patients, 3 polyarticular, 8 oligoarticular. Study-level points and caveats: iaTreg TCR repertoires were largely private across patients and partially overlapped synovial Teff and blood CPL. Synovial Treg CDR3 sequences overlapped more with iaTregs than other circulating Tregs. Inflammation-associated Treg cells in blood had less TCR diversity than the remaining blood Treg cells.

This CDR3 comprises 14 residues. DNA was not recorded. Looked up from germline, CDR1 is MRHNA and CDR2 is SNTAGT. The specimen was Treg cells from blood. Regarding subset: remaining (HLA-DR-negative) circulating blood Treg cells. This receptor was taken from a donor younger than 35 with juvenile idiopathic arthritis. This rearrangement joins TRBV6-4 to TRBJ2-2; TCRdb's assignment of TRBD1 cannot be checked, as there is no DNA. The CDR3 reads CASSHRVNTGELFF.